The present entry profiles one T cell receptor (beta chain) with its context. This specimen comes from a study of blood T cell repertoires in COVID-19. Turning to the study itself: Collection of acute and convalescent COVID-19 samples took place in the United States, Italy and Spain. Nucleic acid was either cDNA or gDNA, and it came from T cells, B-cell-depleted T cells, or PBMCs.

As processed by the authors: The assay estimated nucleated cells by amplifying reference gene primers. Data came from immunoSEQ multiplex PCR; TCRdb stores just in-frame clones and leaves some out. The DNA gave D and trimming, while V, J and clone size come from that table. The data hold roughly 73,000 clones, with approximately 89% observed a single time. Germline V gene data show CDR1 as MGHRA and CDR2 as YSYEKL. V was cut by 4 bases and J by 4 bases, with 20 bases left in between. This CDR3 contains 17 residues. The sample taken for sequencing was peripheral blood. The chain has TRBV4-1 and TRBJ1-3; D not certain. This receptor was identified in a man older than 75 with acute or convalescent COVID-19. The CDR3 sequence is CASSPAGSYNKGNTIYF. The CDR3 coding sequence is TGCGCCAGCAGCCCTGCCGGTAGTTATAATAAGGGAAACACCATATATTTT.